The T cell receptor beta chain under discussion was sequenced for a study of blood T cell repertoires in COVID-19. The germline V gene encodes CDR1 LGHDT and CDR2 YNNKEL (reference sequence). The CDR3 is 9 residues long. V was cut by 7 bases and J by 7 bases, with 5 bases left in between. Here immunoSEQ multiplex PCR was the method, and the copy in TCRdb shows in-frame clones only, minus some. The sample has approximately 300,000 clones, approximately 88% seen once. The TCR originated in a man aged 18 to 29 who had recovered from COVID-19. Sequencing was performed on peripheral blood. The V call is TRBV3-1 (or the pseudogene TRBV3-2), the J call TRBJ2-7; D is ambiguous. CDR3 nucleotides: TGTGCCAGCATCCCTGAGCAGTACTTC. Translated, it gives CASIPEQYF.